This T cell receptor (beta chain) stems from a study of shared clonotypes between healthy human individuals. Overall study: Every donor yielded three CD4 naive, three CD4 memory, two CD8 naive and one CD8 memory plate. Study-wide results and limits: Exclusively blood specimens were collected; tissue repertoires likely differ. The study generally estimated greater richness for naive than memory subsets.

Selected positively for CCR7 and CD45RO-negative, naive CD8 cells excluded terminally differentiated effector memory CD45RA+ cells. A remark on this clone: Its antigen is undetermined.

CDR1 is MNHEY, CDR2 SVGAGI, per germline. V was shortened by 7 bases and J by 8 bases, with 18 bases between the two germline ends. This CDR3 is 14 amino acids long. This table comes from immunoSEQ multiplex PCR, and its TCRdb copy is limited to in-frame clones, with some not included. This table has some 2.1 million clones, over 85% appearing once. The sequence came from a young man in good health. The chain joins TRBV6-5 to TRBJ2-1; D may match TRBD1 or TRBD2 (5 bases each). The material sequenced was naive CD8+ T cells sorted from blood. In DNA form, the CDR3 reads TGTGCCAGCACCGACGGGACCAGCCGGGATGAGCAGTTCTTC. It translates to CASTDGTSRDEQFF.